The 19 T cell receptor beta chains given below trace back to one sample, sequenced in a study of cytomegalovirus exposure and HLA in healthy donors. With 60 Vbeta and 13 Jbeta primers, the PCR was carried out. TCRdb's copy holds only in-frame clones and misses some; the assay was immunoSEQ multiplex PCR. The sample has 95,000 to 150,000 clones; over 15% are singletons. The material sequenced was PBMCs. These receptors all come from a female donor in good health and CMV-seropositive.

V usage is TRBV19 and J usage is TRBJ1-2; 7 bases fit TRBD1. CDR3 length equals 14 residues. Germline CDR1 is LNHDA and CDR2 is SQIVND (reference sequence). V lost 4 bases and J lost 4; bases outside the gene matches: 6. DNA of the CDR3: TGTGCCAGTAGTACGAAGGGACAGATCTATGGCTACACCTTC. Translating it yields CASSTKGQIYGYTF.

This clone was recorded a few times. CDR3 residues: CSVVAFTETQYF. The CDR3, as DNA: TGCAGCGTTGTTGCGTTTACAGAGACCCAGTACTTC. The chain couples TRBV29-1 to TRBJ2-5, with D hard to call. The CDR3 spans 12 residues. The ends were cut back, 4 bases at V and 4 bases at J, with 10 bases in the middle. CDR1 and CDR2 (germline): SQVTM, ANQGSEA.

The chain carries TRBV7-9 and TRBJ2-5; 9 bases agree with TRBD1. CDR3 length equals 16 residues. CDR1 is SEHNR and CDR2 is FQNEAQ in the germline V gene (reference sequence). V dropped 2 bases and J dropped 4; count of bases not matched to a gene: 8. CDR3 DNA sequence: TGTGCCAGCAGCTTATCCGGGACAGGGCTTTCAGAGACCCAGTACTTC. This encodes CASSLSGTGLSETQYF.

This clone appeared a few times. The chain couples TRBV7-2 to TRBJ2-7; no reliable D call. CDR3 size: 13 residues. With 4 bases removed from V and 5 bases from J, the gap between germline ends came to 12 bases. Per germline, CDR1 SGHTA and CDR2 FQGNSA. The CDR3 protein is CASSSWSRDEQYF. The CDR3 nucleotides read TGTGCCAGCAGCTCATGGTCTCGGGACGAGCAGTACTTC.

This clone occurred a few times. V is TRBV28 and J is TRBJ1-4; D not certain. The CDR3 totals 15 residues. Trimming shortened V by 8 bases and J by 0 bases, and 13 bases separated the two germline ends. In germline, CDR1 is MDHEN, CDR2 SYDVKM. DNA of the CDR3: TGTGCCAGCGGAGCTGGCCTTTCAACTAATGAAAAACTGTTTTTT. This encodes CASGAGLSTNEKLFF.

The chain is built from TRBV19 and TRBJ1-1; no firm D call. This CDR3 comprises 14 residues. The germline gives CDR1 LNHDA, CDR2 SQIVND (reference sequence). V lost 2 bases to trimming and J lost 0 bases, with 7 bases between them. For the CDR3, the DNA is TGTGCCAGTAGTATAAACTTGATGAACACTGAAGCTTTCTTT. This translates into CASSINLMNTEAFF.

The chain combines TRBV27 with TRBJ2-5; TRBD1 matches 7 bases. Germline CDR1 is MNHEY and CDR2 is SMNVEV (reference sequence). The CDR3 sequence is 16 residues long. J gave up 2 bases and V 6 bases, and 12 bases lay outside the gene matches. The CDR3 protein is CASRFSPGTAQETQYF. CDR3 coding DNA: TGTGCCAGCAGGTTTTCCCCAGGGACAGCTCAAGAGACCCAGTACTTC.

J is TRBJ2-1 and V is TRBV18; tentative D call: TRBD2 (5 bases). Trimming removed 4 bases from V and 2 bases from J, with 9 bases in between. The CDR3 covers 14 residues. CDR1 and CDR2 from the germline V gene are KGHSH and LQKENI. The CDR3 reads CASSLGVPYNEQFF. The DNA of the CDR3 is TGTGCCAGCTCACTCGGGGTCCCCTACAATGAGCAGTTCTTC.

The V gene is TRBV6-4, the J gene TRBJ1-5; 8 nucleotides align to TRBD1. The CDR3 is 13 amino acids. V lost 5 bases to trimming and J lost 7 bases; unmatched junction nucleotides: 4. Germline values: CDR1 MRHNA, CDR2 SNTAGT. CDR3 loop: CASSPQGGQPQHF. The CDR3 DNA sequence: TGTGCCAGCAGTCCACAGGGGGGACAGCCCCAGCATTTT.

The V and J genes are TRBV5-1 and TRBJ2-4; a possible D gene is TRBD2 (7 bases). The V gene lost 7 bases and the J gene lost 8 bases, with 19 bases spanning the gap. The germline V gene encodes CDR1 SGHRS and CDR2 YFSETQ. This CDR3 has 14 residues. The CDR3 reads CASGSGGQLDIQYF. CDR3 sequence (DNA): TGCGCCAGCGGCTCGGGAGGACAGCTCGACATTCAGTACTTC. Full variable domain (missing parts from reference TRBV5-1 and TRBJ2-4): KAGVTQTPRYLIKTRGQQVTLSCSPISGHRSVSWYQQTPGQGLQFLFEYFSETQRNKGNFPGRFSGRQFSNSRSEMNVSTLELGDSALYLCASGSGGQLDIQYFGAGTRLSVL.

The J gene is TRBJ1-2, the V gene TRBV13; weak D call: TRBD1 (5 bases). This CDR3 comprises 14 residues. The ends were cut back, 7 bases at V and 8 bases at J, with 20 bases in the middle. From germline, CDR1 is PRHDT and CDR2 FYEKMQ (reference sequence). The CDR3 DNA follows: TGTGCCAGCATGTTGGTAGGACACGCGGAGGGCTACACCTTC. It encodes CASMLVGHAEGYTF.

As regards this clone: The junction and the germline gene differ at one end; a read error may be behind it. Other DNA sequences in this sample translate to the same CDR3. The chain couples TRBV7-9 to TRBJ1-1, with TRBD1 as a possible D gene (5 bases). This CDR3 spans 14 amino acids. Looked up from germline, CDR1 is SEHNR and CDR2 is FQNEAQ (reference sequence). For the CDR3, the DNA is TGTGCTAGCAGCCATGGGGCGATGAACACTGAAGCTTTCTTT. Translating gives CASSHGAMNTEAFF.

As to this clone: Other DNA sequences in this specimen translate into the identical CDR3. The rearrangement joins TRBV28 to TRBJ1-2; D unclear. The germline V gene encodes CDR1 MDHEN and CDR2 SYDVKM. V was cut by 2 bases and J by 2 bases, with 6 bases left in between. The CDR3 runs to 13 residues. CDR3 in amino acids: CASSLGENYGYTF. In DNA, the CDR3 is TGTGCCAGCAGTTTAGGGGAGAACTATGGCTACACCTTC.

V usage is TRBV7-2 and J usage is TRBJ1-2; 9 nucleotides line up with TRBD1. The junction had 11 bases not matched to a gene; V was cut back by 2 bases and J by 1 base. Germline CDR1 SGHTA, CDR2 FQGNSA. The CDR3 contains 18 residues. The DNA of the CDR3 is TGTGCCAGCAGCTTATCGGCGGTGGGGACAGGGCTTAACTATGGCTACACCTTC. Protein product: CASSLSAVGTGLNYGYTF.

This clone was counted between two and nine times. V is TRBV9 and J is TRBJ1-3, with D perhaps TRBD1 (6 bases). Per the germline V gene, CDR1 is SGDLS and CDR2 is YYNGEE. The CDR3 sequence is 15 residues long. V lost 3 bases and J lost 0, with 10 bases in between. CDR3 residues: CASSDQGISGNTIYF. Here the CDR3 DNA reads TGTGCCAGCAGCGACCAGGGGATCTCTGGAAACACCATATATTTT.

In this sample, this clone turned up a few times. CDR3 sequence (DNA): TGTGCCAGCAGCTCCCCAGGGGGCCTGGGTAATGAAAAACTGTTTTTT. Protein sequence: CASSSPGGLGNEKLFF. The chain employs TRBV5-4 and TRBJ1-4, with 8 nucleotides matching TRBD1. Germline CDR1 reads SGHNT; CDR2 reads YYREEE (reference sequence). This CDR3 has 16 amino acids. Trimming took 3 bases from V and 4 from J; bases not matched to a gene: 8.

This clone appeared a single time. V usage is TRBV2 and J usage is TRBJ2-1; maybe TRBD1 (6 bases). This CDR3 spans 18 amino acids. V lost 4 bases, J lost 4 bases, and 23 bases lay in between. CDR1 and CDR2 from the germline V gene are SNHLY and FYNNEI. CDR3 nucleotide sequence: TGTGCCAGCAGTGCCTCCAGGGGAAGCTACCCGGCTTACAATGAGCAGTTCTTC. Amino acid sequence: CASSASRGSYPAYNEQFF. Filled out from reference TRBV2 and TRBJ2-1, the complete variable domain reads EPEVTQTPSHQVTQMGQEVILRCVPISNHLYFYWYRQILGQKVEFLVSFYNNEISEKSEIFDDQFSVERPDGSNFTLKIRSTKLEDSAMYFCASSASRGSYPAYNEQFFGPGTRLTVL.

Only a few counts were recorded for this clone. The rearrangement joins TRBV5-6 to TRBJ2-1, with 7 bases fitting TRBD1. Germline V gives CDR1 SGHDT, CDR2 YYEEEE. The CDR3 spans 15 residues. V gave up 2 bases and J gave up 7 bases; unmatched junction bases: 9. CDR3 protein: CASSFSTGTTNEQFF. The CDR3 DNA reads TGTGCCAGCAGCTTTTCGACAGGGACCACGAATGAGCAGTTCTTC.

The chain combines TRBV4-1 with TRBJ2-3, with TRBD2 matching 12 bases. Germline CDR1 MGHRA, CDR2 YSYEKL. The V segment lost 3 bases and the J segment 8 bases; nucleotides outside the gene matches: 3. The CDR3 covers 14 residues. The CDR3 nucleotides are TGCGCCAGCAGCCAGGGGACTAGCGGGTCTACGCAGTATTTT. Residues: CASSQGTSGSTQYF.